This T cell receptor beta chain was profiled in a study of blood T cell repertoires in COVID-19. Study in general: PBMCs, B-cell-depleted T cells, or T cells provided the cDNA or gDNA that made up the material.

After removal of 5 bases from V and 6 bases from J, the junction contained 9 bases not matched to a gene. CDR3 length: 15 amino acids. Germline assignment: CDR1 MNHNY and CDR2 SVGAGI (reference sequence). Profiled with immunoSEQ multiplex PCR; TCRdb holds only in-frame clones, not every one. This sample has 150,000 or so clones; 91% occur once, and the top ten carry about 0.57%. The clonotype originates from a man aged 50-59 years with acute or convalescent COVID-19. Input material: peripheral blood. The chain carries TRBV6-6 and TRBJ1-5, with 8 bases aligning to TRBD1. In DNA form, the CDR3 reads TGTGCCAGCAGTCCCGGGACAGGAGTCTCTCAGCCCCAGCATTTT. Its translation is CASSPGTGVSQPQHF.